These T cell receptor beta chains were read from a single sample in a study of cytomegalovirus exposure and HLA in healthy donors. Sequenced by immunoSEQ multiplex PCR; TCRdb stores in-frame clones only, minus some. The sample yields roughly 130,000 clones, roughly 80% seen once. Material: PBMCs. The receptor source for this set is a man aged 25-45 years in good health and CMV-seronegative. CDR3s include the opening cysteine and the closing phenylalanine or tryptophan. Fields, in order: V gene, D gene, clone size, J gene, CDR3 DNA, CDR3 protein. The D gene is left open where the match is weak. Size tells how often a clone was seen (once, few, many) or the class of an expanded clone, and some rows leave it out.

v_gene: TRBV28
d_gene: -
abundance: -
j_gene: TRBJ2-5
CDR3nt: TGTGCCAGCAGTTCTTGGGGCGGGGAAGAGACCCAGTACTTC
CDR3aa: CASSSWGGEETQYF

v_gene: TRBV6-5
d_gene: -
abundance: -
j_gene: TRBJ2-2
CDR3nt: TGTGCCAGCAGTTACTCGCGGGGCGGTACCGGGGAGCTGTTTTTT
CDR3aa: CASSYSRGGTGELFF

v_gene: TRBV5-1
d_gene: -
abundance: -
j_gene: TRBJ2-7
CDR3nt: TGCGCCAGCAGCTTAGCGAAGGGGTACGAGCAGTACTTC
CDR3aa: CASSLAKGYEQYF

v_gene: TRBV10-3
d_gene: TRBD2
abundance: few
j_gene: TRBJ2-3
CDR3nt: TGTGCCAGGACGGGGGGTACGCAGTATTTT
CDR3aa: CARTGGTQYF

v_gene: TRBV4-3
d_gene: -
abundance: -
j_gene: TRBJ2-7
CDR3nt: TGCGCCAGCAGCCAAGGTCAGGGCTCCCCCAACGAGCAGTACTTC
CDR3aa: CASSQGQGSPNEQYF

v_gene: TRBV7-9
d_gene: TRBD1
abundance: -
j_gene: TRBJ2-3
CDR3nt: TGTGCCAGCAGCATGGATAGGGACAGGGGGTTCCCTACGCAGTATTTT
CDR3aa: CASSMDRDRGFPTQYF

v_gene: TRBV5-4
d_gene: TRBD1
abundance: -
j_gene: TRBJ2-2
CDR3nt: TGTGCCAGCAGCAGACAGGGGGCGCGTAACGGGGAGCTGTTTTTT
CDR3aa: CASSRQGARNGELFF

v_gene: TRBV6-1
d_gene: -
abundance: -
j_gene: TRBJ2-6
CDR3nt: TGTGCCAGCAGACAGAGCTCTGGGGCCAACGGCCTGACTTTC
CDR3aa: CASRQSSGANGLTF

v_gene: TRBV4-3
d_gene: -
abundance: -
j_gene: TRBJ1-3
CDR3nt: TGCGCCAGCAGCCAAGATTCGGGGGGCTCTGGAAACACCATATATTTT
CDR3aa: CASSQDSGGSGNTIYF

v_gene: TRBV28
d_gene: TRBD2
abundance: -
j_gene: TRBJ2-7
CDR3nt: TGTGCCAGCAGCGACCTAGCGGGGGGGCCTTTGCAAAGGCAGTACTTC
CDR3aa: CASSDLAGGPLQRQYF

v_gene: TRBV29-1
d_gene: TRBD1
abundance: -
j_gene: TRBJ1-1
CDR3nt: TGCAGCTTGGGGACAGGGGACACTGAAGCTTTCTTT
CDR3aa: CSLGTGDTEAFF

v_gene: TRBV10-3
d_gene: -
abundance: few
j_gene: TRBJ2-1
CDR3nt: TGTGCCATCAGCGCCCGCGATGAGCAGTTCTTC
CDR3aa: CAISARDEQFF

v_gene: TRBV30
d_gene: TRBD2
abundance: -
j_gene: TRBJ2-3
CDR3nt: TGTGCCTGGAGTCCGGCGGGGGGGTTTGGAGATACGCAGTATTTT
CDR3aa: CAWSPAGGFGDTQYF

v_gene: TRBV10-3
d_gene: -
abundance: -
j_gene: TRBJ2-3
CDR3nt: TGTGCCATCTCCGTCGAACTCGCGGATACGCAGTATTTT
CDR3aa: CAISVELADTQYF

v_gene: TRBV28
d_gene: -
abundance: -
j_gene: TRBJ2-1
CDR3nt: TGTGCCAGCAGTTCTCTTACGGGGGTAGGGGAAGAGCAGTTCTTC
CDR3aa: CASSSLTGVGEEQFF

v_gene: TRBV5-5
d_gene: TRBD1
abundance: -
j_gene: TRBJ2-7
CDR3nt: TGTGCCAGCAGCTTGGCGACAGGGGGAGGTTACGAGCAGTACTTC
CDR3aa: CASSLATGGGYEQYF

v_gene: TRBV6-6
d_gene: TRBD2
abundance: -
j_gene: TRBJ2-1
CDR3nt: TGTGCCAGCAGTCCGGTAGGGGCGGGGGATTACAATGAGCAGTTCTTC
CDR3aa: CASSPVGAGDYNEQFF

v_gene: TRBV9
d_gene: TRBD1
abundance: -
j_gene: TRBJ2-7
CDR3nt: TGTGCCAGCAGCGAGGGGGCGGGCTACGAGCAGTACTTC
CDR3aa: CASSEGAGYEQYF

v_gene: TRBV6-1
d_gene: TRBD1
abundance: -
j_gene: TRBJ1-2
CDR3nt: TGTGCCAGCAGATCTGACAGGGGGCGAGGGGGTGGCTACACCTTC
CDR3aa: CASRSDRGRGGGYTF

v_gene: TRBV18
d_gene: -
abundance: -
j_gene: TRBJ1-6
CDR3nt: TGTGCCAGCTCCGCCTCGCAGGACATAACTATCCCCCTCCACTTT
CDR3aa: CASSASQDITIPLHF

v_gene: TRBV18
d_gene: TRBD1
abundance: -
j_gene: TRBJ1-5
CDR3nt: TGTGCCAGCTCAGAGGACAGGGGGAAATCTCAGCCCCAGCATTTT
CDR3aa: CASSEDRGKSQPQHF

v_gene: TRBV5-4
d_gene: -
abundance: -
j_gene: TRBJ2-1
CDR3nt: TGTGCCAGCGGCTATTTGGGCGGGGCCTACAATGAGCAGTTCTTC
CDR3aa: CASGYLGGAYNEQFF

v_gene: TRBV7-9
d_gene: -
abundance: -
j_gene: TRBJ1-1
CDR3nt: TGTGCCAGCAGCTTCAGTCCGGGACAAGGGAACACTGAAGCTTTCTTT
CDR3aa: CASSFSPGQGNTEAFF

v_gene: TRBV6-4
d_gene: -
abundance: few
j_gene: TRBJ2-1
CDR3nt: TGTGCCAGCAGCACCGAAGGGGGACACAATGAGCAGTTCTTC
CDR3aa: CASSTEGGHNEQFF

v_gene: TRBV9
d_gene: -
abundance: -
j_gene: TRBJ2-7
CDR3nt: TGTGCCAGCAGCGTAGATGGAGGGCGGAGCACCTACGAGCAGTACTTC
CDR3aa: CASSVDGGRSTYEQYF

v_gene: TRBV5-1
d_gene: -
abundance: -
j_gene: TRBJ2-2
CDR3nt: TGCGCCAGCAGCTCCACCTCGAGGAAGAACACCGGGGAGCTGTTTTTT
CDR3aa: CASSSTSRKNTGELFF

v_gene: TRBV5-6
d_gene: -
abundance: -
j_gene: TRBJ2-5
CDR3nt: TGTGCCAGCAGCGGAGGGACCCGGGGGACCCAGTACTTC
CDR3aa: CASSGGTRGTQYF

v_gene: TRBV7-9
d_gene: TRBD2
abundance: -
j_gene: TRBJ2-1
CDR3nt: TGTGCCAGCAGCCCCGGGACTAGCGGTTACAATGAGCAGTTCTTC
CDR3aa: CASSPGTSGYNEQFF

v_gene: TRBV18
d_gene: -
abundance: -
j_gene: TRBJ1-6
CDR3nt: TGTGCCAGCTCACAGGGACAAGCGGAGAATTCACCCCTCCACTTT
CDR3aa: CASSQGQAENSPLHF

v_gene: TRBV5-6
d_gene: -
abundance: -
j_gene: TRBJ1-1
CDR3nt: TGTGCCAGCAGCTTGGGGGCAGCGGCTGAAGCTTTCTTT
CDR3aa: CASSLGAAAEAFF

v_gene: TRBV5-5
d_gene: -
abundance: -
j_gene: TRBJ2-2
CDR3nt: TGTGCCAGCAGGTATCAGGGGCCCGGGGAGCTGTTTTTT
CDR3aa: CASRYQGPGELFF

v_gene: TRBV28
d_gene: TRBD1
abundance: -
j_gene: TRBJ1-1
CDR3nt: TGTGCCAGCAGTTTGACAGGGGTTAAGTCGAACACTGAAGCTTTCTTT
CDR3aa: CASSLTGVKSNTEAFF

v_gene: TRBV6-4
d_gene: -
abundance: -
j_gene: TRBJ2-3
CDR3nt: TGTGCCAGCAGTCTTACTAGCACAGATACGCAGTATTTT
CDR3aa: CASSLTSTDTQYF

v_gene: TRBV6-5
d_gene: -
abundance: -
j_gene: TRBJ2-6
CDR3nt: TGTGCCAGCAGTCCACCTGGGGCCAACGGCCTGACTTTC
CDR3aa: CASSPPGANGLTF

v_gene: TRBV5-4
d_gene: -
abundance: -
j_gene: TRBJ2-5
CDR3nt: TGTGCCAGCAGCTCCCGGGGGGAGACCCAGTACTTC
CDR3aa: CASSSRGETQYF

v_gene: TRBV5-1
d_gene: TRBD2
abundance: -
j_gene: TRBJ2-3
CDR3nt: TGCGCCAGCAGCTCCGGGAGGCTAGCGCAAAATGGCGCAGATACGCAGTATTTT
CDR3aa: CASSSGRLAQNGADTQYF

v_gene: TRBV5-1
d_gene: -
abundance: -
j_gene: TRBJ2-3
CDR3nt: TGCGCCAGCAGCGCCGGGATCTCTAGCACAGATACGCAGTATTTT
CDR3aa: CASSAGISSTDTQYF

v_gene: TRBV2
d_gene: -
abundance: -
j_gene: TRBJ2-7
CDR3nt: TGTGCCAGCAGTGTGGAGCGCTACGAGCAGTACTTC
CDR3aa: CASSVERYEQYF

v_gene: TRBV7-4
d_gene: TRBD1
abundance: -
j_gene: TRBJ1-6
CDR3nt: TGTGCCAGCAGCTCGAGGGACAGGGGGGACGATAATTCACCCCTCCACTTT
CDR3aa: CASSSRDRGDDNSPLHF

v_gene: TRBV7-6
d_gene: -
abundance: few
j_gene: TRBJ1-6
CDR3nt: TGTGCCAGCAGCTTAGGGAGGAATTCACCCCTCCACTTT
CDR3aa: CASSLGRNSPLHF

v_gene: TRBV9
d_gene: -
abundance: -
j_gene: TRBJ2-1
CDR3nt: TGTGCCAGCAGCGCCTCGGGCGGGCTTAATGAGCAGTTCTTC
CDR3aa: CASSASGGLNEQFF

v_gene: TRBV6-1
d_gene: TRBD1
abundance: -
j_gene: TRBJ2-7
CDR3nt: TGTGCCAGCAGTCAACCGGGACAGGGATCCTACGAGCAGTACTTC
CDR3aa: CASSQPGQGSYEQYF

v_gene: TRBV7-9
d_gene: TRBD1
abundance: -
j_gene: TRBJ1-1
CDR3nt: TGTGCCAGCAGCTTCGGGACAGGGAACGCTGAAGCTTTCTTT
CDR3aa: CASSFGTGNAEAFF

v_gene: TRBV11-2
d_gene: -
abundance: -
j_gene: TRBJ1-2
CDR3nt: TGTGCCAGCAGCTTAGATGAGGGTTATGGCTACACCTTC
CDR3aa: CASSLDEGYGYTF

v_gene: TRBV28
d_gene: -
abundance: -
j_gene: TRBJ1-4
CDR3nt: TGTGCCAGCAGTCGAGGTAATGAAAAACTGTTTTTT
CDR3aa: CASSRGNEKLFF

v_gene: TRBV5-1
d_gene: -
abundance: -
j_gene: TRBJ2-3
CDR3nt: TGCGCCAGCAGCCCTGAACAGGGCACAGATACGCAGTATTTT
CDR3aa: CASSPEQGTDTQYF

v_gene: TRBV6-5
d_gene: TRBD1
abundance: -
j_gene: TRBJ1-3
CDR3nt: TGTGCCAGCAGTAGACAGGGCTGGTCTGGAAACACCATATATTTT
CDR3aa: CASSRQGWSGNTIYF

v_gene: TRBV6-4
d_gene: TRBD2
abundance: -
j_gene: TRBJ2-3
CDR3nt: TGTGCCAGCACCGAGACTAGCGGGGGCACAGATACGCAGTATTTT
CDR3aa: CASTETSGGTDTQYF

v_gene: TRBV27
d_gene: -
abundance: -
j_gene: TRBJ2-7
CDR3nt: TGTGCCAGCAGTCCCCGACGGGACATCGCCTACGAGCAGTACTTC
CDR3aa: CASSPRRDIAYEQYF

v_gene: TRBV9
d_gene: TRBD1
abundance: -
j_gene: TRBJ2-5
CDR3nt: TGTGCCAGCAGCCTTGGACAGGCAATCCAAGAGACCCAGTACTTC
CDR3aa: CASSLGQAIQETQYF

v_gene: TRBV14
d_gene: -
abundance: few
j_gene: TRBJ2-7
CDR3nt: TGTGCCAGCAGCCAAGCCCCCCAGGGGCCGAGCTCCTACGAGCAGTACTTC
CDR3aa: CASSQAPQGPSSYEQYF

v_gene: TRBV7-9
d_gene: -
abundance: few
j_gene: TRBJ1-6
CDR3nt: TGTGCCAGCAGCTTAGACCAGGGAAGTTCACCCCTCCACTTT
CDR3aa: CASSLDQGSSPLHF